This T cell receptor beta chain was captured by sequencing in a study of blood T cell repertoires in COVID-19. The overall study: The United States, Italy and Spain were the sources of the acute and convalescent COVID-19 samples.

Authors' data handling: By means of reference gene primer amplification, nucleated cell counts were estimated. Only in-frame clones appear in the TCRdb table, and some are missing; sequencing was by immunoSEQ multiplex PCR. V, J and clone size are taken as reported in that table, and D and trimming were inferred from the DNA itself. The sample lists 200,000 to 250,000 clones, 87% seen once, with 5.5% to 8% in the top ten. Germline lookup yields CDR1 KGHDR and CDR2 SFDVKD. The CDR3 length is 17 residues. Trimming shortened V by 3 bases and J by 1 base, and 15 bases separated the two germline ends. The genes are TRBV24-1 and TRBJ1-5; perhaps TRBD1 as D (6 bases). The source is a man aged 55 to 70 who had recovered from COVID-19. The sequenced material came from peripheral blood. The CDR3 sequence: CATSDSSGTPSNQPQHF. Here the CDR3 DNA reads TGTGCCACCAGTGATAGCTCCGGGACACCCAGCAATCAGCCCCAGCATTTT.